This is a list of T cell receptor beta chains from one sample in a study of T cell repertoires in cytomegalovirus infection. Each CDR3 protein is one row after TCRdb ran MiXCR on the reads. The sample holds hundreds of thousands of distinct CDR3 sequences, under 55% seen once. Their antigen targets remain unknown. The starting material was cultured PBMCs, obtained from culture after CMV antigen stimulation. Receptor source: a human donor in good health (CMV status not recorded). Some clones in this sample may be carry-over from other donors' samples. Both conserved end residues are part of each CDR3. D genes are given only for firm matches. Only some rows state a clone size, as once, few, many or a class for expanded clones.

clone_size,d_call,v_call,j_call,cdr3_nt,cdr3_aa
few,TRBD2,TRBV12-3/TRBV12-4,TRBJ2-5,TGTGCCAGCAGTTTGACTAGCGGGGGGACCCAGTACTTC,CASSLTSGGTQYF
many,TRBD1,TRBV7-2,TRBJ2-2,TGTGCCAGCAGCTTAGTCAGGCAGGGGGCCGGGGAGCTGTTTTTT,CASSLVRQGAGELFF
NA,NA,TRBV5-6,TRBJ1-1,TGTGCCAGCAGCTTGATGGGGCCCATAATGAACACTGAAGCTTTCTTT,CASSLMGPIMNTEAFF
few,NA,TRBV18,TRBJ1-1,TGTGCCAGCTCACCACCCATGGGGTCTGAAGCTTTCTTT,CASSPPMGSEAFF
few,TRBD2,TRBV7-9,TRBJ2-1,TGTGCCAGCAGCAACCAACCCGGACTAGCGGGAGGTGGGGCCTACAATGAGCAGTTCTTC,CASSNQPGLAGGGAYNEQFF
NA,NA,TRBV7-8,TRBJ1-5,TGTGCCAGCAGCTTAAACAGGGATAGCCAGCCCCAGCATTTT,CASSLNRDSQPQHF
NA,NA,TRBV5-5,TRBJ1-3,TGTGCCAGCAGCTTGTCTCCCCAAGGGGGAAACACCATATATTTT,CASSLSPQGGNTIYF
NA,NA,TRBV7-9,TRBJ2-7,TGTGCCAGCAGCTTGGCCTGGGGCAGGGGGGTCGGCGAGCAGTACTTC,CASSLAWGRGVGEQYF
NA,NA,TRBV5-4,TRBJ2-1,TGTGCCAGCAGCTTCGACATAAGGAACAATGAGCAGTTCTTC,CASSFDIRNNEQFF
NA,NA,TRBV28,TRBJ2-2,TGTGCCAGCGTTGCCGGGGACACCGGGGAGCTGTTTTTT,CASVAGDTGELFF
few,NA,TRBV29-1,TRBJ1-1,TGCAGCTCCTCGGGGCCCATCCCTGAAGCTTTCTTT,CSSSGPIPEAFF
few,TRBD2,TRBV5-4,TRBJ2-3,TGTGCCAGCAGCTTGCCTAGCGGAGCTACGCAGTATTTT,CASSLPSGATQYF
NA,TRBD1,TRBV6-1,TRBJ1-2,TGTGCCAGCACCAATAGGTCCGGACAGGCTTTCTTACGGGGCTACACCTTC,CASTNRSGQAFLRGYTF
NA,NA,TRBV5-4,TRBJ1-1,TGTGCCAGCAGCTTGTGGCGGGGAGAGAACACTGAAGCTTTCTTT,CASSLWRGENTEAFF